This record covers a single TCR beta chain. The antigen remains undetermined. At the DNA level, this CDR3 is encoded by other sequences in the same sample as well. The CDR3 spans 14 residues. CDR1 SGHTA and CDR2 FQGNSA come from the germline V gene. V shed 1 base and J shed 3 bases, with 9 bases lying between them. These data originate in a study of cytomegalovirus exposure and HLA in healthy donors. Whole-study context: Unique TCRs from HLA-typed donors, around 79 million of them, were held in an early data release.

With 60 Vbeta and 13 Jbeta primers, the PCR was carried out. Only in-frame clones appear in the TCRdb table, and some are missing; sequencing was by immunoSEQ multiplex PCR. Here the sample spans around 130,000 clones, roughly four fifths being singletons. Study observations and caveats: Roughly even sequencing depth across donors was the assumption behind the presence/absence analyses. In a later analysis, compared with equally common non-associated chains, HLA-associated beta chains were more expanded. The study labeled under 200 TCR beta chains cytomegalovirus-associated.

The rearrangement uses TRBV7-2 and TRBJ1-1; D perhaps matches TRBD1 (5 bases). This clonotype was sampled from a boy aged 5-17 years in good health and CMV-seronegative. The material sequenced was PBMCs. CDR3 region: CASSLVGGDTEAFF. Written as DNA, the CDR3 is TGTGCCAGCAGCTTAGTGGGGGGGGACACTGAAGCTTTCTTT. Drawing the rest from reference TRBV7-2 and TRBJ1-1, the complete variable domain is GAGVSQSPSNKVTEKGKDVELRCDPISGHTALYWYRQSLGQGLEFLIYFQGNSAPDKSGLPSDRFSAERTGGSVSTLTIQRTQQEDSAVYLCASSLVGGDTEAFFGQGTRLTVV.